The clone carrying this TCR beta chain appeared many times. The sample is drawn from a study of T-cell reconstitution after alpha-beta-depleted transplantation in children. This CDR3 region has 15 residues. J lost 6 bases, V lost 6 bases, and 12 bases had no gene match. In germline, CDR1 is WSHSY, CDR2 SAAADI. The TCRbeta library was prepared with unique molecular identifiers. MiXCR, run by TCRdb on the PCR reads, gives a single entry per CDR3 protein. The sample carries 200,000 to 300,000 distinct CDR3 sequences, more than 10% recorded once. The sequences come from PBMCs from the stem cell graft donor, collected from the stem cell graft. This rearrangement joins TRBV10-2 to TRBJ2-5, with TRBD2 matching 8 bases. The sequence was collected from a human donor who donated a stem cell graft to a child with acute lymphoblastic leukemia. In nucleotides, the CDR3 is TGCGCCAGCAGGCCCGGGGCTAGCGGGTATCAGACCCAGTACTTC. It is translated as CASRPGASGYQTQYF.